The TCR beta chain under discussion was sequenced for a study of T cells in Graves' hyperthyroidism and ophthalmopathy. Template material for amplifying TCR beta CDR3 regions consisted of RNA transcripts. With the HTBI primer set, the TCR CDR3 went through a first round of RT-PCR. TCRdb ran MiXCR on the multiplex PCR reads and lists one entry per CDR3 protein. The sample lists about 600,000 distinct CDR3 sequences; approximately 15% were seen once. The sample holds a few counts of this clonotype. Trimming cost V 0 bases and J 0 bases, with 9 bases left between them. The CDR3 runs to 16 residues. Germline V CDR1 and CDR2: SGHTS, YDEGEE.

The clonotype was recovered from a woman younger than 35 with Graves' ophthalmopathy. The V call is TRBV5-8, the J call TRBJ2-2; D is uncertain. The specimen sequenced was blood. CDR3 sequence reads: CASSLAASANTGELFF. The CDR3 DNA is TGTGCCAGCAGCTTGGCCGCATCGGCGAACACCGGGGAGCTGTTTTTT.